The 12 T cell receptor beta chains below were found in one sample sequenced in a study of T cells in Graves' hyperthyroidism and ophthalmopathy. What was amplified from RNA transcripts were TCR beta CDR3 regions. The HTBI primer set drove a first-round RT-PCR of the TCR CDR3. TCRdb reanalysed the multiplex PCR reads using MiXCR and keeps one entry per CDR3 protein. The sample consists of under 700,000 distinct CDR3 sequences, around 45% of them appearing once. The specimen sequenced was peripheral blood or thyroid tissue (not recorded which). These receptors were collected from a young woman with Graves' hyperthyroidism.

The chain carries TRBV10-3 and TRBJ2-7; 8 bases line up with TRBD1. Germline V lookup: CDR1 ENHRY, CDR2 SYGVKD. The ends lost 6 bases at V and 4 bases at J; junction bases unmatched: 11. This CDR3 has 15 amino acids. DNA of the CDR3: TGTGCCATCAGCTCCCCGGGACAGGACGGGTACGAGCAGTACTTC. Translated: CAISSPGQDGYEQYF.

The chain uses TRBV25-1 and TRBJ1-2; D might be TRBD1 (6 bases). CDR1 is MGHDK and CDR2 is SYGVNS in the germline V gene. Trimming stripped 6 bases from V and 4 bases from J, with 18 bases between. The CDR3 is 15 residues long. This CDR3 is CASSPDPGQLYGYTF. CDR3 in DNA: TGTGCCAGCAGCCCAGATCCCGGACAGCTCTATGGCTACACCTTC.

This clonotype has only a few counts. One end of the junction varies from germline; a read error may be responsible. The chain has TRBV10-3 and TRBJ2-7; TRBD1 matches 9 bases. The CDR3 sequence is 16 residues long. The V gene's germline CDR1 is ENHRY and CDR2 SYGVKD. The CDR3 DNA reads TGTGCCAGCAGTTACTCCTGGGACAGGGCCGCCTACGAGCAGTACTTC. As protein: CASSYSWDRAAYEQYF.

The chain recombines TRBV7-9 with TRBJ1-1; D uncertain. This CDR3 region has 13 residues. Germline loops: CDR1 SEHNR, CDR2 FQNEAQ (reference sequence). V was clipped by 5 bases and J by 3 bases, with 10 bases between them. The CDR3 coding sequence is TGTGCCAGCAGCCCCCGGAAGGACACTGAAGCTTTCTTT. Amino acids: CASSPRKDTEAFF.

About this clonotype itself: This is likely a read error, given that the CDR3 carries no conserved phenylalanine or tryptophan at its end. The chain joins TRBV2 to TRBJ2-5; 8 bases fit TRBD1. Germline values: CDR1 SNHLY, CDR2 FYNNEI. This CDR3 region has 14 residues. The V gene end was trimmed by 9 bases and the J gene end by 2 bases; junction bases not matched to a gene: 8. The DNA of the CDR3 is TGTGCCAGTCACCAGGGGGCGGGTCAAGAGACCCAGTACCTC. Amino acids: CASHQGAGQETQYL.

There are many counts of this clonotype. V is TRBV25-1 and J is TRBJ2-7; 8 bases agree with TRBD1. With V trimmed by 0 bases and J by 0 bases, 1 base remained unmatched. The CDR3 contains 15 residues. Germline values: CDR1 MGHDK, CDR2 SYGVNS. CDR3 residues: CASSEYGTGSYEQYF. The CDR3 region has the DNA TGTGCCAGCAGTGAATACGGGACAGGCTCCTACGAGCAGTACTTC.

The chain employs TRBV7-9 and TRBJ1-5; 8 nucleotides agree with TRBD1. The V segment lost 5 bases and the J segment 0 bases; nucleotides outside the gene matches: 12. The CDR3 is 18 amino acids. The germline V gene has CDR1 SEHNR and CDR2 FQNEAQ (reference sequence). The CDR3 DNA reads as TGTGCCAGCAGCAGAGGGACAGGAGGCTTCTATAGCAATCAGCCCCAGCATTTT. Protein sequence: CASSRGTGGFYSNQPQHF.

This clonotype was recorded only once. One junction end does not reproduce the germline sequence, and a read error may be involved. This chain uses TRBV7-9 with TRBJ1-4, with D maybe TRBD1 (5 bases). The CDR3 runs to 15 residues. Germline V gene lookup returns CDR1 SEHNR and CDR2 FQNEAQ (reference sequence). The CDR3 protein is CASSLTGTGNEKLFF. The DNA for the CDR3 is TGCGCCAGCAGCTTAACCGGGACGGGGAATGAAAAACTGTTTTTT.

V gene TRBV10-2 combines with J gene TRBJ1-2; 7 positions agree with TRBD1. Germline loops: CDR1 WSHSY, CDR2 SAAADI. The CDR3 totals 11 residues. Losses at the gene ends were 7 bases for V and 7 bases for J; bases not matched to a gene: 3. The CDR3 loop is CASMTGTGYTF. CDR3 bases: TGCGCCAGCATGACAGGGACTGGCTACACCTTC.

This clonotype has a count of ten or more. The chain employs TRBV7-9 and TRBJ2-2; 7 bases fit TRBD1. This CDR3 comprises 14 residues. V trimming: 8 bases; J trimming: 1 base; junction bases outside the gene matches: 4. Germline V gives CDR1 SEHNR, CDR2 FQNEAQ (reference sequence). The CDR3 region has the DNA TGTGCCAGCCGCAGGACAGGGAACACCGGGGAGCTGTTTTTT. This codes for CASRRTGNTGELFF.

This clonotype was picked up a small number of times. The chain couples TRBV2 to TRBJ1-6; D possibly corresponds to TRBD1 (5 bases). V was trimmed by 4 bases and J by 3 bases, leaving 13 bases between them. The CDR3 loop spans 16 amino acids. In germline, CDR1 is SNHLY, CDR2 FYNNEI. CDR3 coding DNA: TGTGCCAGCAGTGGCTGGGGGGGTAGCTATAATTCACCCCTCCACTTT. Its protein is CASSGWGGSYNSPLHF.

As to this clonotype: One end of the junction does not line up with germline, which may come from a read error. This rearrangement joins TRBV7-8 to TRBJ1-5, with TRBD1 as a possible D gene (6 bases). This CDR3 contains 15 residues. CDR1 and CDR2 (germline): SGHVS, FQNEAQ. The CDR3 region has the DNA TGCGCCAGCAGCCAAGAAGGGGGTACACACCAGCCCCAGCATTTT. Residues: CASSQEGGTHQPQHF.